Listed below are T cell receptor beta chains from one sample, sequenced in a study of patients and donors after allogeneic stem cell transplantation. From the RT-PCR reads, TCRdb called clonotypes with MiXCR, one entry per CDR3 protein. The data hold hundreds of thousands of distinct CDR3 sequences, with 16% observed a single time. The sequenced material came from blood, either unsorted or a sorted T cell fraction (not recorded which). All receptors derive from a human donor who was either an allogeneic HSCT recipient or a stem cell or donor lymphocyte infusion donor (not recorded which). It is not recorded whose cells these are; they may come from a transplant donor. The CDR3 runs from the conserved cysteine through the conserved F or W. The D gene is left open where the match is weak. Clone sizes are given selectively: once, few, many, or a class where the clone is expanded.

clone_size	v_call	d_call	j_call	cdr3_nt	cdr3_aa
few	TRBV9	NA	TRBJ1-6	TGTGCCAGCAGCGTAGCGGCGGTTAATTCACCCCTCCACTTT	CASSVAAVNSPLHF
few	TRBV7-3	NA	TRBJ2-5	TGTGCCAGCAGCGCCGAACTACCCCCCCAAGAGACCCAGTACTTC	CASSAELPPQETQYF
NA	TRBV11-3	TRBD2	TRBJ2-1	TGTGCCAGCAGCAAGGGGGGCGGGAGGCCGGGAAATGAGCAGTTCTTC	CASSKGGGRPGNEQFF
few	TRBV5-6	TRBD2	TRBJ2-1	TGTGCCAGCAGCTCAGGGACTAGCTCCTACAATGAGCAGTTCTTC	CASSSGTSSYNEQFF
NA	TRBV12-2	NA	TRBJ1-3	TGTGCAAGTCGCTTAGGTAGAAGTTTTTTGGGGGCTGGAAACACCATATATTTT	CASRLGRSFLGAGNTIYF
NA	TRBV20-1	NA	TRBJ2-7	TGCAGTGCCCATAGGCCCCTGTACGAGCAGTACTTC	CSAHRPLYEQYF
NA	TRBV12-3/TRBV12-4	NA	TRBJ2-7	TGTGCCAGCAGTGAGGAGACAAGGCAGTACTTC	CASSEETRQYF
few	TRBV4-1	TRBD1	TRBJ1-2	TGCGCCAGCAGCCAAGAGCCAGGGGGGACTGGCTACACCTTC	CASSQEPGGTGYTF
NA	TRBV10-3	NA	TRBJ1-1	TGTGCCATCAGTTTAAAGGGTACAGAGACTGAAGCTTTCTTT	CAISLKGTETEAFF
few	TRBV12-3/TRBV12-4	TRBD2	TRBJ2-3	TGTGCCAGCAGCATCCTAGCGGGGGCCCCCACAGATACGCAGTATTTT	CASSILAGAPTDTQYF